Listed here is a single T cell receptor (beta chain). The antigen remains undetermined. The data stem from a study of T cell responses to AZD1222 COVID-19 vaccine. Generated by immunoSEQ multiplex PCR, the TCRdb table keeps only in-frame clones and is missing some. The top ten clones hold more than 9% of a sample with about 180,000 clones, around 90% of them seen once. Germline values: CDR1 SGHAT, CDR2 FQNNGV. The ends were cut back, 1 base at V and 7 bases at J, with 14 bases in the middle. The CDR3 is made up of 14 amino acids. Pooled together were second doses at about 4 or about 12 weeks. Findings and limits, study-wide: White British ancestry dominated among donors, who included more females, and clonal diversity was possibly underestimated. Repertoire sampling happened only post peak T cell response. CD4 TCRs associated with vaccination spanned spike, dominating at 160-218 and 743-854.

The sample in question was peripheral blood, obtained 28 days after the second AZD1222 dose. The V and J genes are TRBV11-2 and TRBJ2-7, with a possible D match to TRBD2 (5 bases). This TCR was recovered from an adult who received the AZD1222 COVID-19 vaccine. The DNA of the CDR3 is TGTGCCAGCAGCTTAGCTGGGTCTAGCCGGGAGCAGTACTTC. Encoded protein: CASSLAGSSREQYF.